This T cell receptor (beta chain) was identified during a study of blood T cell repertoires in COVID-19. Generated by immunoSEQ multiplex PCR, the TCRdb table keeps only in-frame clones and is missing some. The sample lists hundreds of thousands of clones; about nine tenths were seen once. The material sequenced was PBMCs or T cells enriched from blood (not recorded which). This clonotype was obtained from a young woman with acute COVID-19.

The CDR3: CAISESDRGQDYGYTF. As DNA, the CDR3 is TGTGCCATCAGTGAGTCCGACAGGGGGCAGGACTATGGCTACACCTTC. V gene TRBV10-3 combines with J gene TRBJ1-2; 10 positions match TRBD1. The CDR3 is made up of 16 amino acids. The J segment lost 3 bases and the V segment lost 0 bases, leaving 4 bases of the junction unmatched. Germline CDR1 ENHRY, CDR2 SYGVKD.